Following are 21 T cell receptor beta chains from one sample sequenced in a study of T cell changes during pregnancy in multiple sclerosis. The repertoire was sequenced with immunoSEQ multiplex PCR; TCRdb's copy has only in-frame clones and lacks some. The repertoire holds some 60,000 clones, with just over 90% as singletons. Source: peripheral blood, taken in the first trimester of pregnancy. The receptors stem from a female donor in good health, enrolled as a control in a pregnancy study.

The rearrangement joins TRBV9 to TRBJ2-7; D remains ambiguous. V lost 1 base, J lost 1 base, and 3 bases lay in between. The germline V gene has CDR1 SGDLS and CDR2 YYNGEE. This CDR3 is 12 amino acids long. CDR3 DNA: TGTGCCAGCAGCGTACCATCCTACGAGCAGTACTTC. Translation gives CASSVPSYEQYF.

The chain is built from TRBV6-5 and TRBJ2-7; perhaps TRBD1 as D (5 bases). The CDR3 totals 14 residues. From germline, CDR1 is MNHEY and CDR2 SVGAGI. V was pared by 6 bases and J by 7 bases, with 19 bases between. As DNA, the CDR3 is TGTGCCAGCAGCCGTAGATCAGTCGACAGTGAGCAGTACTTC. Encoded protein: CASSRRSVDSEQYF.

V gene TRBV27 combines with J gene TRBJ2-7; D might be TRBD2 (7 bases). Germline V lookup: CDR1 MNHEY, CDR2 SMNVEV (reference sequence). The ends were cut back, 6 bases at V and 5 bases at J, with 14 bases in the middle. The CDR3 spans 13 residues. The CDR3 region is CASSRGALNEQYF. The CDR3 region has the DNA TGTGCCAGCAGCCGGGGGGCGCTGAACGAGCAGTACTTC.

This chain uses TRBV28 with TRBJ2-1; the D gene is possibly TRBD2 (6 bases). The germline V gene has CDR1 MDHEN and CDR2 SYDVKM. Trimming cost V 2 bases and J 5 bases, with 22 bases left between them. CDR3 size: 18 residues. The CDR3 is CASSLNLNPRGNDNEQFF. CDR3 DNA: TGTGCCAGCAGTTTAAACCTCAACCCCCGCGGGAACGACAATGAGCAGTTCTTC.

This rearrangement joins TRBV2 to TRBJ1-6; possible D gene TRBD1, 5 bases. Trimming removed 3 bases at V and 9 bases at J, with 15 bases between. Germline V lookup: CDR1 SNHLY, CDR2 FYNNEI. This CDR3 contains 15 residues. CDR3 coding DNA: TGTGCCAGCAGTGAGGTCCGGGCCGGGGGTTCACCCCTCCACTTT. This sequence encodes CASSEVRAGGSPLHF.

The CDR3 here is CASSQGQAKGDENTIYF. Here the CDR3 DNA reads TGTGCCAGCAGTCAAGGACAGGCCAAGGGCGATGAAAACACCATATATTTT. The chain is built from TRBV6-1 and TRBJ1-3; 7 bases match TRBD1. The trim removed 5 bases at V and 6 bases at J, leaving 16 bases unmatched. From germline, CDR1 is MNHNS and CDR2 SASEGT. This CDR3 contains 17 residues.

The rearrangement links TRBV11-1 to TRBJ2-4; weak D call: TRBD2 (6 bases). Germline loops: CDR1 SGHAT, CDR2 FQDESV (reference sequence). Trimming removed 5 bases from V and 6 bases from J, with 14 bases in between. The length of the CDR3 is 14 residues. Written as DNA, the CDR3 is TGTGCCAGCAGCCTGACTAGTATGGTAAACATTCAGTACTTC. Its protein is CASSLTSMVNIQYF.

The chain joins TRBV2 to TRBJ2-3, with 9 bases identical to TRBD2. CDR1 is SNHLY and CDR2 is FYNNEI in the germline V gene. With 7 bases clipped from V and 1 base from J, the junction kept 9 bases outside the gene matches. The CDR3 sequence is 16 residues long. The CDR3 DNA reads TGTGCCAGCATTTCGGACCTAGCGGGGCGCACAGATACGCAGTATTTT. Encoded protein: CASISDLAGRTDTQYF.

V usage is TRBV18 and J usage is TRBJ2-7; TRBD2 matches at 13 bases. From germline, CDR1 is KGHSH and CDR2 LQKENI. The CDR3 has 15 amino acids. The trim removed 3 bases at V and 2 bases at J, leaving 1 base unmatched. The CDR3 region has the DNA TGTGCCAGCTCACCTGGGACTAGCGGGACCTACGAGCAGTACTTC. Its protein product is CASSPGTSGTYEQYF.

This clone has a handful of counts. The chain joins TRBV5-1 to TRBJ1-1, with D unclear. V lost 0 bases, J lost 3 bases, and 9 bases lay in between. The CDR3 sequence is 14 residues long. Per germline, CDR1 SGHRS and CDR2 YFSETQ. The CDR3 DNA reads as TGCGCCAGCAGCTTGGCCGCGGGATACACTGAAGCTTTCTTT. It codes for CASSLAAGYTEAFF.

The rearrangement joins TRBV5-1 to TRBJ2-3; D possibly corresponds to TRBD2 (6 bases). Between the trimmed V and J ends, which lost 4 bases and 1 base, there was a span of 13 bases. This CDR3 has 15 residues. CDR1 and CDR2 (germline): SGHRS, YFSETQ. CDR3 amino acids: CASSQGGVGTDTQYF. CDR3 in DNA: TGCGCCAGCAGCCAAGGAGGGGTGGGCACAGATACGCAGTATTTT.

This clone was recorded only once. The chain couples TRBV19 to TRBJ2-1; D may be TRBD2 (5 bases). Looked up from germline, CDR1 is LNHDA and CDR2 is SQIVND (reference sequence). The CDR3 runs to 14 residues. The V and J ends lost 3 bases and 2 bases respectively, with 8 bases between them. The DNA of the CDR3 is TGTGCCAGTAGTATTCCTAGCACCTACAATGAGCAGTTCTTC. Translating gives CASSIPSTYNEQFF.

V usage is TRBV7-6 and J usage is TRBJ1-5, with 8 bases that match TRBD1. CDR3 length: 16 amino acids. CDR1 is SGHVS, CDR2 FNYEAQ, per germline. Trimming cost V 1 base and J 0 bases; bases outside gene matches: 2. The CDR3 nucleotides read TGTGCCAGCAGCTTAGGGACAGGGAATAGCAATCAGCCCCAGCATTTT. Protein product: CASSLGTGNSNQPQHF.

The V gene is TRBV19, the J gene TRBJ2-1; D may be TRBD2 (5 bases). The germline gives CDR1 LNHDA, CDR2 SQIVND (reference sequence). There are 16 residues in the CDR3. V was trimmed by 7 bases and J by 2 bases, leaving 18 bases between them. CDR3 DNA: TGTGCCAGTAACTCAATTCCGGACTGGCCCTACAATGAGCAGTTCTTC. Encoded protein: CASNSIPDWPYNEQFF.

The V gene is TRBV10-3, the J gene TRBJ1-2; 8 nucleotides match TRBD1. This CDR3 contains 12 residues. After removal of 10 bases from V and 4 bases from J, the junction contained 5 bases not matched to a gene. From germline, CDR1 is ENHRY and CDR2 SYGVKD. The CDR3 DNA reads TGTGCCACCCCGGGACAGGTCTATGGCTACACCTTC. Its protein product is CATPGQVYGYTF.

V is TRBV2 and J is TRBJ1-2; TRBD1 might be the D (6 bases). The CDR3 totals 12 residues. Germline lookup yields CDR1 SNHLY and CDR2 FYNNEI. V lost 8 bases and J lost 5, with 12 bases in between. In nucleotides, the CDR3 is TGTGCCAGCTCTACCGGGACATATGGCTACACCTTC. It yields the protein CASSTGTYGYTF.

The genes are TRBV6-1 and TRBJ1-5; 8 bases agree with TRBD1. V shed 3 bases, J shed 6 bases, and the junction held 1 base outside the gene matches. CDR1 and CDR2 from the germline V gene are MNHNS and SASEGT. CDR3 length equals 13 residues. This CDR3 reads CASSEGTGQPQHF. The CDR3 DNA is TGTGCCAGCAGTGAGGGGACAGGTCAGCCCCAGCATTTT.

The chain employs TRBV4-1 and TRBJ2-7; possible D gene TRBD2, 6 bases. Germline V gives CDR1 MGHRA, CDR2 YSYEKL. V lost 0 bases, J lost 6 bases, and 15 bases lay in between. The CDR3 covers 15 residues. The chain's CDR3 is CASSQESALASEQYF. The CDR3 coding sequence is TGCGCCAGCAGCCAAGAATCCGCACTAGCAAGCGAGCAGTACTTC.

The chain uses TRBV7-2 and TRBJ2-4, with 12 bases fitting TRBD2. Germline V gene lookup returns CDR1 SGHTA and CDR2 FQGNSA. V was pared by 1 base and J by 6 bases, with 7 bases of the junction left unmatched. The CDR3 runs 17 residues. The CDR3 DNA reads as TGTGCCAGCAGCTTAGGACTAGCGGGAGTCGGCGTAAACATTCAGTACTTC. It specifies CASSLGLAGVGVNIQYF.

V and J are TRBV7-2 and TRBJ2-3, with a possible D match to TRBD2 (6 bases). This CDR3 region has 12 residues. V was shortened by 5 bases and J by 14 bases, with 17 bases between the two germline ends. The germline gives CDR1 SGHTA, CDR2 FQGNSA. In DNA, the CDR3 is TGTGCCAGCAGCCCCGGGACTGCTTATTGGTATTTT. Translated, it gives CASSPGTAYWYF.

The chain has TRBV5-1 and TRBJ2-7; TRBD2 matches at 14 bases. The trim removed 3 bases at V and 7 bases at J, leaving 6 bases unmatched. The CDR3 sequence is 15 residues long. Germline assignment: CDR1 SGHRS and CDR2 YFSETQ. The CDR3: CASSWGGLAGDEQYF. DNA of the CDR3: TGCGCCAGCAGCTGGGGGGGACTAGCGGGAGATGAGCAGTACTTC.